These 4 T cell receptor beta chains were sequenced from one sample in a study of cytomegalovirus exposure and HLA in healthy donors. This PCR relied on a set of 60 Vbeta primers and 13 Jbeta primers. Sequenced by immunoSEQ multiplex PCR; TCRdb stores in-frame clones only, minus some. The sample records some 140,000 clones, less than 85% being singletons. The specimen sequenced was PBMCs. The receptor set was obtained from a woman in her forties or fifties in good health and CMV-seropositive.

This clone was observed a single time. The chain uses TRBV5-1 and TRBJ2-7, with 12 bases matching TRBD2. After removal of 4 bases from V and 0 bases from J, the junction contained 8 bases not matched to a gene. The CDR3 extends over 17 amino acids. Per germline, CDR1 SGHRS and CDR2 YFSETQ. In DNA, the CDR3 is TGCGCCAGCAGCCTGACTAGCGGGGGCCACTACTCCTACGAGCAGTACTTC. It specifies CASSLTSGGHYSYEQYF.

V gene TRBV5-1 combines with J gene TRBJ2-3, with 9 bases fitting TRBD1. V lost 0 bases and J lost 4; bases outside the gene matches: 6. Germline V lookup: CDR1 SGHRS, CDR2 YFSETQ. This CDR3 has 16 amino acids. CDR3 in DNA: TGCGCCAGCAGCTTGGATACAGGGGGCGCTTCAGATACGCAGTATTTT. It specifies CASSLDTGGASDTQYF. Supplemented by reference TRBV5-1 and TRBJ2-3, the full variable domain reads KAGVTQTPRYLIKTRGQQVTLSCSPISGHRSVSWYQQTPGQGLQFLFEYFSETQRNKGNFPGRFSGRQFSNSRSEMNVSTLELGDSALYLCASSLDTGGASDTQYFGPGTRLTVL.

The chain uses TRBV5-1 and TRBJ1-2, with 10 bases fitting TRBD1. This CDR3 contains 15 residues. Trimming cost V 2 bases and J 8 bases; bases outside gene matches: 9. The V gene's germline CDR1 is SGHRS and CDR2 YFSETQ. The DNA of the CDR3 is TGCGCCAGCAGCTTACGGGACAGGGGAAGTGAAGGCTACACCTTC. Its protein product is CASSLRDRGSEGYTF.

The chain joins TRBV30 to TRBJ1-6; D perhaps matches TRBD1 (6 bases). The germline V and J ends were trimmed by 2 bases and 11 bases, with 16 bases remaining between them. The CDR3 loop spans 14 amino acids. Germline-derived CDR1 and CDR2 are GTSNPN and SVGIG (reference sequence). The chain's CDR3 is CAWSRGAPGPPLHF. Here the CDR3 DNA reads TGTGCCTGGAGTCGGGGGGCCCCGGGGCCACCCCTCCACTTT.